This entry lists 18 T cell receptor beta chains sequenced from one sample in a study of shared clonotypes between healthy human individuals (TCRdb year 2020). Preparation of the library involved the immunoSEQ multiplex PCR assay. TCRdb holds this immuneACCESS table with in-frame rearrangements only. Some clones are missing; in checked studies, unresolved V genes explain under half, and the rest has no known cause. Recorded for this sample are about 750,000 clones; 92% of them occurred a single time. The leading ten clones occupy about 25% of the sample. CD8 naive samples were CD45RO-negative cells positively selected for CCR7, giving a CD45RA+CCR7+ population that excluded TemRA cells. What was sequenced was naive CD8+ T cells sorted from blood. This specimen's cell subset or site label, interpreted: CD45RA+CCR7+. Every receptor here comes from a young man in good health.

The chain joins TRBV11-2 to TRBJ1-4, with TRBD1 as a possible D gene (6 bases). V lost 4 bases to trimming and J lost 8 bases, with 23 bases between them. Germline-derived CDR1 and CDR2 are SGHAT and FQNNGV. This CDR3 contains 17 residues. In DNA, the CDR3 is TGTGCCAGCAGCTCCGTCGGCGGGGGCGTCAGTCGGGAAAAACTGTTTTTT. It specifies CASSSVGGGVSREKLFF.

This clone was seen a single time. J is TRBJ2-3 and V is TRBV6-6; D unresolved. Germline V gene lookup returns CDR1 MNHNY and CDR2 SVGAGI (reference sequence). The V end lost 8 bases, the J end lost 0 bases, and 6 bases lay between the germline ends. The CDR3 spans 12 residues. The CDR3, as DNA: TGTGCCAGCTCCAGTAGCACAGATACGCAGTATTTT. This gives the protein CASSSSTDTQYF.

The CDR3 loop is CASSPTGADTEAFF. CDR3 coding DNA: TGCGCCAGCAGCCCGACAGGCGCGGACACTGAAGCTTTCTTT. The J gene is TRBJ1-1, the V gene TRBV5-1; D might be TRBD1 (6 bases). The V and J ends lost 4 bases and 3 bases respectively, with 13 bases between them. Germline values: CDR1 SGHRS, CDR2 YFSETQ. The CDR3 is 14 amino acids.

The V and J genes are TRBV13 and TRBJ2-7; D is possibly TRBD1 (5 bases). V gave up 3 bases and J gave up 2 bases, with 11 bases separating them. Germline loops: CDR1 PRHDT, CDR2 FYEKMQ (reference sequence). The CDR3 runs 14 residues. Here the CDR3 DNA reads TGTGCCAGCAGCTTTGGAGACAGAACCTACGAGCAGTACTTC. Its translation: CASSFGDRTYEQYF.

This sequence joins TRBV6-5 and TRBJ1-1; D gene uncertain. V lost 2 bases, J lost 6 bases, and 4 bases lay in between. Germline V lookup: CDR1 MNHEY, CDR2 SVGAGI. This CDR3 contains 11 residues. CDR3 amino acids: CASSYGSEAFF. CDR3 in DNA: TGTGCCAGCAGTTACGGCTCTGAAGCTTTCTTT.

CDR3 sequence (DNA): TGTGCCAGCAGCTTAGGAGGGAACAGGAATGAGCAGTTCTTC. This codes for CASSLGGNRNEQFF. The V gene is TRBV7-8, the J gene TRBJ2-1, with D perhaps given as TRBD1 or TRBD2 (5 bases each). The germline V gene encodes CDR1 SGHVS and CDR2 FQNEAQ. Deletions cut 1 base from V and 7 bases from J, with 11 bases between. This CDR3 is 14 amino acids long.

This clone has a single count. The V gene is TRBV27, the J gene TRBJ1-1, with D possibly being TRBD1 (5 bases). V was trimmed by 5 bases and J by 7 bases, leaving 17 bases between them. This CDR3 contains 14 residues. The germline V gene has CDR1 MNHEY and CDR2 SMNVEV (reference sequence). This chain's CDR3 is CASSHRVLGDEAFF. CDR3 nucleotide sequence: TGTGCCAGCAGTCACCGGGTCCTAGGGGATGAAGCTTTCTTT.

The chain uses TRBV27 and TRBJ2-1; D is possibly TRBD1 or TRBD2 (5 bases each). Germline V CDR1 and CDR2: MNHEY, SMNVEV (reference sequence). The CDR3 consists of 13 residues. Trimming shortened V by 2 bases and J by 8 bases, and 10 bases separated the two germline ends. The CDR3 sequence is CASSLGTTYEQFF. The CDR3 region has the DNA TGTGCCAGCAGTTTAGGGACGACCTATGAGCAGTTCTTC.

This clone was detected only once. The chain links TRBV7-9 to TRBJ2-7; 8 bases map to TRBD2. J gave up 5 bases and V 5 bases, and 14 bases lay outside the gene matches. Germline CDR1 SEHNR, CDR2 FQNEAQ (reference sequence). The CDR3 is made up of 16 amino acids. The CDR3 here is CASSPGLVMDLDEQYF. CDR3 bases: TGTGCCAGCAGCCCGGGACTAGTTATGGACCTCGACGAGCAGTACTTC.

This chain uses TRBV9 with TRBJ2-2, with D possibly being TRBD2 (6 bases). The V gene's germline CDR1 is SGDLS and CDR2 YYNGEE. Trimming removed 9 bases at V and 6 bases at J, with 18 bases between. This CDR3 comprises 14 residues. CDR3 coding DNA: TGTGCCACCACCGGGGCAGGGAGGCCCGGGGAGCTGTTTTTT. It yields the protein CATTGAGRPGELFF.

This clone was observed a single time. The chain joins TRBV10-2 to TRBJ2-2; no firm D call. V lost 7 bases and J lost 4, with 10 bases in between. Per germline, CDR1 WSHSY and CDR2 SAAADI. This CDR3 is 13 amino acids long. For the CDR3, the DNA is TGCGCCAGCACTCCGACCTTCACCGGGGAGCTGTTTTTT. Protein: CASTPTFTGELFF.

The CDR3 sequence: CASSIDVTGELFF. Written as DNA, the CDR3 is TGTGCCAGCAGCATAGACGTCACCGGGGAGCTGTTTTTT. The V gene is TRBV5-6, the J gene TRBJ2-2; no definite D call. This CDR3 region has 13 residues. V lost 4 bases to trimming and J lost 4 bases, with 8 bases between them. Germline-derived CDR1 and CDR2 are SGHDT and YYEEEE. The variable domain in full, completed from reference TRBV5-6 and TRBJ2-2, reads DAGVTQSPTHLIKTRGQQVTLRCSPKSGHDTVSWYQQALGQGPQFIFQYYEEEERQRGNFPDRFSGHQFPNYSSELNVNALLLGDSALYLCASSIDVTGELFFGEGSRLTVL.

The chain employs TRBV29-1 and TRBJ2-7, with 11 positions matching TRBD2. Germline trimming cut 4 bases from V and 5 bases from J; bases unmatched to any gene: 4. The CDR3 totals 13 residues. CDR1 and CDR2 from the germline V gene are SQVTM and ANQGSEA. The CDR3 bases are TGCAGCGTTGTTCTAGCGGGAGGTGACGAGCAGTACTTC. Translated, it gives CSVVLAGGDEQYF.

The V and J genes are TRBV4-1 and TRBJ2-2; D call uncertain. The CDR3 is 13 residues long. With 4 bases removed from V and 5 bases from J, the gap between germline ends came to 8 bases. Germline assignment: CDR1 MGHRA and CDR2 YSYEKL. The CDR3 nucleotides read TGCGCCAGCAGCCCTCGGTTGACCGGGGAGCTGTTTTTT. Translated, it gives CASSPRLTGELFF.

The V call is TRBV18, the J call TRBJ2-7; D may match TRBD1 or TRBD2 (5 bases each). CDR1 KGHSH and CDR2 LQKENI come from the germline V gene. V lost 0 bases, J lost 4 bases, and 16 bases lay in between. The CDR3 covers 16 residues. Here the CDR3 DNA reads TGTGCCAGCTCACCACCGACGGGGCCGTCTTCTTACGAGCAGTACTTC. Translation: CASSPPTGPSSYEQYF.

V gene TRBV11-2 combines with J gene TRBJ2-5, with TRBD1 as a possible D gene (8 bases). V dropped 5 bases and J dropped 5 bases, with 18 bases sitting between them. CDR3 length: 15 amino acids. Germline-derived CDR1 and CDR2 are SGHAT and FQNNGV. The CDR3 DNA sequence: TGTGCCAGCAGCAGTCCGACAGGGGAGGGGGAGACCCAGTACTTC. This codes for CASSSPTGEGETQYF.

V gene TRBV9 combines with J gene TRBJ2-3; 10 bases match TRBD2. V shed 0 bases, J shed 2 bases, and the junction held 3 bases outside the gene matches. The CDR3 loop spans 16 amino acids. Germline loops: CDR1 SGDLS, CDR2 YYNGEE. CDR3 protein: CASSVGTSGLTDTQYF. CDR3 in DNA: TGTGCCAGCAGCGTAGGGACTAGCGGTCTCACAGATACGCAGTATTTT.

This chain links TRBV6-6 with TRBJ2-2; tentatively, D is TRBD1 (7 bases). The length of the CDR3 is 15 residues. Trimming shortened V by 6 bases and J by 4 bases, and 15 bases separated the two germline ends. Germline V gene lookup returns CDR1 MNHNY and CDR2 SVGAGI (reference sequence). The CDR3 DNA reads TGTGCCAGCAGCCAGAACAGGGGAGGCACCGGGGAGCTGTTTTTT. It specifies CASSQNRGGTGELFF.